The 30 T cell receptor beta chains listed next were all sequenced from one sample in a study of beta chain features in type 1 diabetes. As every portion of the isolated RNA was reverse transcribed, the sequencing read expressed TCRB transcripts. Clones were sequenced by immunoSEQ multiplex PCR, and TCRdb holds only the in-frame ones, with some missing. Counted here are 350,000 to 450,000 clones, over 12% occurring once; the ten biggest clones make up 0.019%. The sequenced sample consisted of naive CD4+ T cells from blood. Receptors originate from a woman between 18 and 30 years old in good health.

In its sample, this clone was seen a few times. The chain employs TRBV7-9 and TRBJ2-7, with 8 bases identical to TRBD2. The CDR3 consists of 15 residues. Germline V gene data show CDR1 as SEHNR and CDR2 as FQNEAQ (reference sequence). The junction had 9 bases not matched to a gene; V was cut back by 5 bases and J by 3 bases. CDR3 nucleotide sequence: TGTGCCAGCAGCGGTAAACTAGCGGAGAACTACGAGCAGTACTTC. Protein: CASSGKLAENYEQYF.

J is TRBJ2-1 and V is TRBV30; 13 bases match TRBD2. From germline, CDR1 is GTSNPN and CDR2 SVGIG (reference sequence). The CDR3 is 16 residues long. The junction had 8 bases not matched to a gene; V was cut back by 3 bases and J by 6 bases. The CDR3 reads CAWSVGTSGNRNEQFF. For the CDR3, the DNA is TGTGCCTGGAGCGTGGGGACTAGCGGGAATCGCAATGAGCAGTTCTTC.

A few counts support this clone. The V call is TRBV11-2, the J call TRBJ2-6, with no clear D. Trimming took 2 bases from V and 2 from J, leaving 13 bases between them. The CDR3 spans 17 residues. Germline V lookup: CDR1 SGHAT, CDR2 FQNNGV. CDR3 sequence: CASSLRSTTPGANVLTF. Here the CDR3 DNA reads TGTGCCAGCAGCTTAAGGTCCACGACTCCTGGGGCCAACGTCCTGACTTTC.

The chain is built from TRBV29-1 and TRBJ1-2, with D perhaps TRBD1 (5 bases). Germline CDR1 is SQVTM and CDR2 is ANQGSEA. The CDR3 totals 12 residues. V was pared by 4 bases and J by 8 bases, with 14 bases between. The CDR3 DNA reads as TGCAGCGTTGGAACAGGCGGTGGGGGCTACACCTTC. This translates into CSVGTGGGGYTF.

This clone was detected a few times. The chain carries TRBV5-1 and TRBJ2-5; a possible D gene is TRBD2 (5 bases). Germline V gene data show CDR1 as SGHRS and CDR2 as YFSETQ. There are 15 residues in the CDR3. Trimming stripped 4 bases from V and 1 base from J, with 14 bases between. The CDR3 is CASSPGGQVQETQYF. The CDR3 DNA is TGCGCCAGCAGCCCAGGCGGGCAGGTCCAAGAGACCCAGTACTTC.

This clone was picked up a small number of times. The rearrangement joins TRBV4-2 to TRBJ1-1; unclear D gene. V dropped 1 base and J dropped 1 base, with 7 bases sitting between them. Germline-derived CDR1 and CDR2 are LGHNA and YNFKEQ. The CDR3 loop spans 14 amino acids. The CDR3 DNA sequence: TGTGCCAGCAGCCAAGGAGGAGGGAACACTGAAGCTTTCTTT. Translation gives CASSQGGGNTEAFF.

The chain joins TRBV5-1 to TRBJ2-7; possibly TRBD1 for D (6 bases). The ends were cut back, 0 bases at V and 6 bases at J, with 10 bases in the middle. The germline CDR1 and CDR2 sequences are SGHRS and YFSETQ. There are 13 residues in the CDR3. The CDR3 DNA follows: TGCGCCAGCAGCTTGGATGGCAGGGGCGAGCAGTACTTC. Its translation is CASSLDGRGEQYF.

The chain employs TRBV18 and TRBJ2-1; 10 positions agree with TRBD1. The CDR3 has 15 residues. From germline, CDR1 is KGHSH and CDR2 LQKENI. Trimming took 3 bases from V and 9 from J; bases not matched to a gene: 8. The CDR3 spells CASSPRDRGYSEQFF. CDR3 sequence (DNA): TGTGCCAGCTCACCCCGGGACAGGGGCTATAGTGAGCAGTTCTTC.

J is TRBJ1-2 and V is TRBV7-2; tentatively, D is TRBD1 (6 bases). V gave up 5 bases and J gave up 13 bases, with 20 bases separating them. The CDR3 runs to 13 residues. CDR1 and CDR2 from the germline V gene are SGHTA and FQGNSA. CDR3: CASSPINRASSTF. In nucleotides, the CDR3 is TGTGCCAGCAGCCCGATCAACAGGGCTTCGAGCACCTTC.

This clone has a handful of counts. V gene TRBV6-5 combines with J gene TRBJ2-7; D is possibly TRBD1 (5 bases). The V gene lost 4 bases and the J gene lost 5 bases, with 12 bases spanning the gap. The CDR3 is made up of 13 amino acids. CDR1 and CDR2 (germline): MNHEY, SVGAGI. The CDR3 loop is CASSLVLGDEQYF. In DNA form, the CDR3 reads TGTGCCAGCAGTTTGGTCTTAGGGGACGAGCAGTACTTC.

This clone was seen a few times. The chain carries TRBV11-1 and TRBJ2-5; 7 nucleotides agree with TRBD2. The CDR3 spans 15 residues. In germline, CDR1 is SGHAT, CDR2 FQDESV (reference sequence). V was pared by 6 bases and J by 1 base, with 8 bases of the junction left unmatched. CDR3: CASSGREGTQETQYF. CDR3 nucleotide sequence: TGTGCCAGCAGTGGAAGGGAGGGAACCCAAGAGACCCAGTACTTC.

DNA of the CDR3: TGTGCCAGCAGTTACGGGGGGGAATGGGAGACCCAGTACTTC. Amino acid sequence: CASSYGGEWETQYF. The V gene is TRBV6-5, the J gene TRBJ2-5; 7 bases are a match to TRBD2. Germline CDR1 reads MNHEY; CDR2 reads SVGAGI. V was pared by 2 bases and J by 5 bases, with 5 bases of the junction left unmatched. The CDR3 sequence is 14 residues long.

The rearrangement joins TRBV9 to TRBJ1-2; the D gene is possibly TRBD1 (5 bases). V dropped 1 base and J dropped 7 bases, with 11 bases sitting between them. Germline V gene sequence: CDR1 SGDLS, CDR2 YYNGEE. CDR3 length: 13 residues. The CDR3, as DNA: TGTGCCAGCAGCGTAAACAGGTTCGGTGGCTACACCTTC. Translating gives CASSVNRFGGYTF. Supplemented by reference TRBV9 and TRBJ1-2, the full variable domain reads DSGVTQTPKHLITATGQRVTLRCSPRSGDLSVYWYQQSLDQGLQFLIQYYNGEERAKGNILERFSAQQFPDLHSELNLSSLELGDSALYFCASSVNRFGGYTFGSGTRLTVV.

This clone was counted a few times. The gene calls are TRBV9 and TRBJ1-2, with 8 bases fitting TRBD1. Trimming cost V 3 bases and J 2 bases; bases outside gene matches: 0. Germline values: CDR1 SGDLS, CDR2 YYNGEE. This CDR3 has 13 amino acids. CDR3 in DNA: TGTGCCAGCAGCGGGACAGGGAACTATGGCTACACCTTC. As protein: CASSGTGNYGYTF. Based on the CDR3 plus reference TRBV9 and TRBJ1-2, the full variable domain is DSGVTQTPKHLITATGQRVTLRCSPRSGDLSVYWYQQSLDQGLQFLIQYYNGEERAKGNILERFSAQQFPDLHSELNLSSLELGDSALYFCASSGTGNYGYTFGSGTRLTVV.

J is TRBJ1-4 and V is TRBV7-2; TRBD1 might be the D (6 bases). V was pared by 1 base and J by 7 bases, with 13 bases between. The V gene's germline CDR1 is SGHTA and CDR2 FQGNSA. This CDR3 is 15 amino acids long. The CDR3 DNA reads as TGTGCCAGCAGCTTAGGAACAGGGAGGGGTGAAAAACTGTTTTTT. Protein product: CASSLGTGRGEKLFF.

This clone came up a few times. The chain recombines TRBV28 with TRBJ1-2; D unclear. The ends were cut back, 1 base at V and 8 bases at J, with 14 bases in the middle. There are 14 residues in the CDR3. Germline CDR1 reads MDHEN; CDR2 reads SYDVKM. CDR3 residues: CASSLLGTTNGYTF. The CDR3 DNA sequence: TGTGCCAGCAGTTTATTGGGCACCACGAACGGCTACACCTTC.

CDR3 in DNA: TGTGCCAGCACCCCAAGCGGGAGTTACTACAATGAGCAGTTCTTC. Protein product: CASTPSGSYYNEQFF. The chain carries TRBV6-5 and TRBJ2-1; 8 bases are a match to TRBD2. With V trimmed by 7 bases and J by 3 bases, 8 bases remained unmatched. This CDR3 comprises 15 residues. Germline values: CDR1 MNHEY, CDR2 SVGAGI.

This clone appeared a few times. The gene calls are TRBV2 and TRBJ2-7; 8 nucleotides align to TRBD1. The CDR3 extends over 14 amino acids. V shed 3 bases and J 3 bases; nucleotides not matched to a gene: 4. Germline loops: CDR1 SNHLY, CDR2 FYNNEI. The CDR3 loop is CASSDIGQGYEQYF. CDR3 nucleotides: TGTGCCAGCAGTGATATAGGACAGGGCTACGAGCAGTACTTC.

The V and J genes are TRBV15 and TRBJ2-6, with 12 bases lining up with TRBD1. After removal of 5 bases from V and 2 bases from J, the junction contained 7 bases not matched to a gene. The CDR3 consists of 18 residues. Germline lookup yields CDR1 LNHNV and CDR2 YYDKDF (reference sequence). The CDR3 region is CATSARGQGAAGANVLTF. The CDR3 DNA reads TGTGCCACCAGCGCGCGGGGACAGGGGGCAGCTGGGGCCAACGTCCTGACTTTC. Together with reference TRBV15 and TRBJ2-6, the CDR3 gives the full variable domain: DAMVIQNPRYQVTQFGKPVTLSCSQTLNHNVMYWYQQKSSQAPKLLFHYYDKDFNNEADTPDNFQSRRPNTSFCFLDIRSPGLGDTAMYLCATSARGQGAAGANVLTFGAGSRLTVL.

This chain links TRBV29-1 with TRBJ2-7; 12 positions match TRBD1. The length of the CDR3 is 13 residues. Germline CDR1 reads SQVTM; CDR2 reads ANQGSEA. Losses at the gene ends were 7 bases for V and 7 bases for J; bases not matched to a gene: 8. In DNA, the CDR3 is TGCAGCGATTCCGGGACAGGGGGCTCAGAGCAGTACTTC. Its translation is CSDSGTGGSEQYF.

This clone was counted a few times. The V and J genes are TRBV9 and TRBJ2-7; 7 bases line up with TRBD1. The CDR3 has 14 residues. J gave up 6 bases and V 1 base, and 7 bases lay outside the gene matches. Per the germline V gene, CDR1 is SGDLS and CDR2 is YYNGEE. The CDR3: CASSVQTGALEQYF. CDR3 sequence (DNA): TGTGCCAGCAGCGTACAAACAGGGGCCCTCGAGCAGTACTTC.

The chain is built from TRBV5-1 and TRBJ2-7, with 10 bases identical to TRBD2. This CDR3 comprises 17 residues. With 4 bases clipped from V and 3 bases from J, the junction kept 13 bases outside the gene matches. Germline-derived CDR1 and CDR2 are SGHRS and YFSETQ. CDR3 region: CASSATLLAGEFYEQYF. The DNA of the CDR3 is TGCGCCAGCAGCGCGACCCTTCTAGCGGGAGAATTCTACGAGCAGTACTTC.

This clone was picked up a small number of times. V gene TRBV29-1 combines with J gene TRBJ2-7, with D possibly TRBD2 on 5 matching bases. Germline V gene data show CDR1 as SQVTM and CDR2 as ANQGSEA. This CDR3 has 9 residues. Trimming removed 2 bases from V and 12 bases from J, with 8 bases in between. CDR3 loop: CSVESEGYF. Here the CDR3 DNA reads TGCAGCGTTGAAAGCGAGGGGTACTTC.

The chain couples TRBV7-2 to TRBJ1-3; 7 bases are a match to TRBD1. Germline lookup yields CDR1 SGHTA and CDR2 FQGNSA. Unmatched junction bases numbered 6, after V lost 1 base and J lost 6 bases. The CDR3 runs 15 residues. CDR3 residues: CASSLEGQRQNTIYF. The CDR3 nucleotides are TGTGCCAGCAGCTTAGAGGGACAGAGACAAAACACCATATATTTT. The entire variable domain, with the rest obtained from reference TRBV7-2 and TRBJ1-3, is as follows: GAGVSQSPSNKVTEKGKDVELRCDPISGHTALYWYRQSLGQGLEFLIYFQGNSAPDKSGLPSDRFSAERTGGSVSTLTIQRTQQEDSAVYLCASSLEGQRQNTIYFGEGSWLTVV.

The V and J genes are TRBV9 and TRBJ2-5; TRBD2 aligns across 13 bases. This CDR3 has 18 residues. V was clipped by 4 bases and J by 4 bases; unmatched bases: 13. CDR1 and CDR2 (germline): SGDLS, YYNGEE. The CDR3 is CASSPWTSGRSVVETQYF. CDR3 bases: TGTGCCAGCAGCCCCTGGACTAGCGGGAGATCGGTAGTAGAGACCCAGTACTTC.

The chain uses TRBV30 and TRBJ2-5; 8 nucleotides match TRBD2. This CDR3 region has 16 residues. V trimming: 0 bases; J trimming: 4 bases; junction bases outside the gene matches: 10. Per germline, CDR1 GTSNPN and CDR2 SVGIG (reference sequence). CDR3 nucleotide sequence: TGTGCCTGGAGTGTACATCCTAGCGGGCCCGCAGAGACCCAGTACTTC. Amino acids: CAWSVHPSGPAETQYF. The entire variable domain, with the rest obtained from reference TRBV30 and TRBJ2-5, is as follows: SQTIHQWPATLVQPVGSPLSLECTVEGTSNPNLYWYRQAAGRGLQLLFYSVGIGQISSEVPQNLSASRPQDRQFILSSKKLLLSDSGFYLCAWSVHPSGPAETQYFGPGTRLLVL.

The CDR3 region is CASSENWDRHYEQYF. The CDR3 coding sequence is TGTGCCAGCAGTGAGAACTGGGACAGGCACTACGAGCAGTACTTC. The rearrangement links TRBV2 to TRBJ2-7; TRBD1 matches at 8 bases. V was pared by 3 bases and J by 3 bases, with 7 bases of the junction left unmatched. The CDR3 runs 15 residues. Germline CDR1 is SNHLY and CDR2 is FYNNEI. The full variable domain, its missing parts supplied by reference TRBV2 and TRBJ2-7, is EPEVTQTPSHQVTQMGQEVILRCVPISNHLYFYWYRQILGQKVEFLVSFYNNEISEKSEIFDDQFSVERPDGSNFTLKIRSTKLEDSAMYFCASSENWDRHYEQYFGPGTRLTVT.

This chain connects TRBV7-2 to TRBJ2-4, with D perhaps TRBD1 (5 bases). Germline values: CDR1 SGHTA, CDR2 FQGNSA. V dropped 5 bases and J dropped 0 bases, with 11 bases sitting between them. This CDR3 region has 15 residues. The CDR3 sequence: CASSIQEIAKNIQYF. As DNA, the CDR3 is TGTGCCAGCAGCATACAGGAAATAGCCAAAAACATTCAGTACTTC.

This clone was observed a handful of times. The CDR3, as DNA: TGTGCCAGCAGTCCCGGACAGGGGGCAGAAGGCTACACCTTC. Protein: CASSPGQGAEGYTF. The V call is TRBV28, the J call TRBJ1-2; 11 bases agree with TRBD1. From germline, CDR1 is MDHEN and CDR2 SYDVKM. The CDR3 covers 14 residues. The J segment lost 8 bases and the V segment lost 5 bases, leaving 7 bases of the junction unmatched.

The J gene is TRBJ2-3, the V gene TRBV30; D remains ambiguous. The CDR3 sequence is 14 residues long. V was clipped by 2 bases and J by 2 bases, with 11 bases between them. Germline assignment: CDR1 GTSNPN and CDR2 SVGIG (reference sequence). CDR3 bases: TGTGCCTGGAGTCGCGGTCCTCTCACAGATACGCAGTATTTT. Translation: CAWSRGPLTDTQYF.